One and the same sample provided the 26 T cell receptor beta chains below, sequenced in a study of CD8 T cells in Susac syndrome. With random hexamers, 0.5 to 1 ug RNA was reverse transcribed. TCRdb processed the immunoSEQ multiplex PCR reads anew with MiXCR; each CDR3 protein has one entry. The data hold some 76,000 distinct CDR3 sequences, with more than 85% observed a single time. The material sequenced was CD8+ T cells from PBMCs. These receptors all stem from a human donor with multiple sclerosis.

In this sample, this clonotype turned up a few times. The chain combines TRBV4-1 with TRBJ1-5, with 7 positions matching TRBD1. With V trimmed by 1 base and J by 0 bases, 3 bases remained unmatched. Per the germline V gene, CDR1 is MGHRA and CDR2 is YSYEKL. This CDR3 is 16 amino acids long. The CDR3 loop is CASSQGDSISNQPQHF. CDR3 in DNA: TGCGCCAGCAGCCAAGGGGACAGTATTAGCAATCAGCCCCAGCATTTT.

This rearrangement joins TRBV9 to TRBJ2-5, with 9 bases matching TRBD2. The CDR3 length is 15 residues. CDR1 SGDLS and CDR2 YYNGEE come from the germline V gene. V lost 3 bases, J lost 4 bases, and 7 bases stayed unmatched. CDR3 protein: CASSGSGGPGETQYF. In DNA form, the CDR3 reads TGTGCCAGCAGCGGAAGCGGGGGGCCTGGAGAGACCCAGTACTTC. The entire variable domain, with the rest obtained from reference TRBV9 and TRBJ2-5, is as follows: DSGVTQTPKHLITATGQRVTLRCSPRSGDLSVYWYQQSLDQGLQFLIQYYNGEERAKGNILERFSAQQFPDLHSELNLSSLELGDSALYFCASSGSGGPGETQYFGPGTRLLVL.

V usage is TRBV20-1 and J usage is TRBJ2-1, with TRBD1 matching over 7 bases. The CDR3 contains 17 residues. Germline V gene sequence: CDR1 DFQATT, CDR2 SNEGSKA (reference sequence). V trimming: 3 bases; J trimming: 0 bases; junction bases outside the gene matches: 11. The DNA for the CDR3 is TGCAGTGCTAGTCCCGACAGGGAGCCCGGCTCCTACAATGAGCAGTTCTTC. The encoded protein is CSASPDREPGSYNEQFF.

The chain links TRBV5-6 to TRBJ1-4, with D possibly matching TRBD1 (5 bases). The CDR3 spans 14 residues. Trimming cost V 1 base and J 8 bases, with 12 bases left between them. The germline CDR1 and CDR2 sequences are SGHDT and YYEEEE. The CDR3 DNA reads as TGTGCCAGCAGCTTGCTGGGGCTGGGCGAAAAACTGTTTTTT. Translation gives CASSLLGLGEKLFF.

This chain joins TRBV10-1 and TRBJ2-5; no reliable D call. V dropped 0 bases and J dropped 5 bases, with 7 bases sitting between them. The CDR3 spans 13 residues. The germline gives CDR1 WNHNN, CDR2 SYGVQD (reference sequence). The CDR3 reads CASSESLAETQYF. CDR3 DNA sequence: TGCGCCAGCAGTGAGTCGTTGGCGGAGACCCAGTACTTC.

The chain's CDR3 is CASSKEGQAPTSYEQYF. DNA of the CDR3: TGTGCCAGCAGCAAAGAAGGACAGGCGCCAACCTCCTACGAGCAGTACTTC. The chain links TRBV13 to TRBJ2-7; 7 bases fit TRBD1. Trimming took 5 bases from V and 0 from J; bases not matched to a gene: 13. CDR1 PRHDT and CDR2 FYEKMQ come from the germline V gene (reference sequence). There are 17 residues in the CDR3.

The rearrangement links TRBV18 to TRBJ2-2; 13 nucleotides match TRBD2. Germline lookup yields CDR1 KGHSH and CDR2 LQKENI. With 3 bases clipped from V and 4 bases from J, the junction kept 5 bases outside the gene matches. This CDR3 contains 17 residues. CDR3 nucleotide sequence: TGTGCCAGCTCACCGCGGACTAGCGGGAGCTTCACCGGGGAGCTGTTTTTT. Translated: CASSPRTSGSFTGELFF.

The rearrangement uses TRBV27 and TRBJ1-6; D remains unclear. Trimming removed 1 base at V and 5 bases at J, with 9 bases between. The CDR3 contains 15 residues. Germline values: CDR1 MNHEY, CDR2 SMNVEV (reference sequence). CDR3 DNA: TGTGCCAGCAGTTTATACGGCAGCCATAATTCACCCCTCCACTTT. This gives the protein CASSLYGSHNSPLHF.

The CDR3 here is CAWSPYRGRGYTF. In DNA, the CDR3 is TGTGCCTGGAGTCCCTACAGGGGTCGGGGCTACACCTTC. V gene TRBV30 combines with J gene TRBJ1-2, with 7 bases lining up with TRBD1. Trimming took 2 bases from V and 8 from J; bases not matched to a gene: 8. The germline gives CDR1 GTSNPN, CDR2 SVGIG (reference sequence). The CDR3 consists of 13 residues.

The J gene is TRBJ2-5, the V gene TRBV30, with 8 bases that match TRBD2. This CDR3 has 15 amino acids. The V segment lost 2 bases and the J segment 4 bases; nucleotides outside the gene matches: 9. The germline V gene has CDR1 GTSNPN and CDR2 SVGIG (reference sequence). CDR3 loop: CAWSPSREGLETQYF. The CDR3 DNA reads TGTGCCTGGAGTCCGTCCCGGGAGGGGCTAGAGACCCAGTACTTC. Full variable domain (rest looked up from reference TRBV30 and TRBJ2-5): SQTIHQWPATLVQPVGSPLSLECTVEGTSNPNLYWYRQAAGRGLQLLFYSVGIGQISSEVPQNLSASRPQDRQFILSSKKLLLSDSGFYLCAWSPSREGLETQYFGPGTRLLVL.

The rearrangement links TRBV6-1 to TRBJ2-7; 8 bases fit TRBD2. Losses at the gene ends were 2 bases for V and 3 bases for J; bases not matched to a gene: 3. Germline CDR1 MNHNS, CDR2 SASEGT. The CDR3 length is 14 residues. CDR3 sequence (DNA): TGTGCCAGCAGTGAAAGCGGGGGTGGCTACGAGCAGTACTTC. It is translated as CASSESGGGYEQYF.

The chain has TRBV28 and TRBJ1-2; the D is unclear. The germline V and J ends were trimmed by 3 bases and 1 base, with 9 bases remaining between them. This CDR3 spans 14 amino acids. Germline V gene data show CDR1 as MDHEN and CDR2 as SYDVKM. CDR3 loop: CASSLIQSNYGYTF. The DNA for the CDR3 is TGTGCCAGCAGTTTGATACAAAGTAACTATGGCTACACCTTC.

The chain carries TRBV11-2 and TRBJ2-3, with TRBD1 matching 7 bases. This CDR3 has 16 residues. The germline CDR1 and CDR2 sequences are SGHAT and FQNNGV. V was clipped by 1 base and J by 4 bases; unmatched bases: 8. The DNA of the CDR3 is TGTGCCAGCAGCTTAGGAACTGGGACAGTCTCAGATACGCAGTATTTT. This sequence encodes CASSLGTGTVSDTQYF.

V usage is TRBV5-6 and J usage is TRBJ1-2; 8 bases are shared with TRBD1. The CDR3 is made up of 15 amino acids. V lost 4 bases to trimming and J lost 6 bases; unmatched junction nucleotides: 11. Germline V lookup: CDR1 SGHDT, CDR2 YYEEEE. CDR3 in DNA: TGTGCCAGCAGCCCTTGGACAGGGAAGGAGGATGGCTACACCTTC. Its protein product is CASSPWTGKEDGYTF.

V usage is TRBV29-1 and J usage is TRBJ1-1; TRBD1 matches 8 bases. Trimming at V came to 2 bases and at J to 2 bases, leaving 10 bases not matched to a gene. The CDR3 has 16 amino acids. CDR1 is SQVTM, CDR2 ANQGSEA, per germline. CDR3 coding DNA: TGCAGCGTTGAATTTGCAGGGGGCCCGTTTAACACTGAAGCTTTCTTT. It codes for CSVEFAGGPFNTEAFF.

CDR3 DNA: TGTGCCAGCAGCTTAGAGGGGCCAACTAATGAAAAACTGTTTTTT. This codes for CASSLEGPTNEKLFF. The chain uses TRBV7-8 and TRBJ1-4, with D possibly matching TRBD1 (5 bases). Looked up from germline, CDR1 is SGHVS and CDR2 is FQNEAQ. Trimming removed 1 base at V and 0 bases at J, with 6 bases between. The CDR3 is 15 amino acids.

This rearrangement joins TRBV27 to TRBJ2-3; the D is unclear. V gave up 5 bases and J gave up 3 bases, with 12 bases separating them. CDR1 is MNHEY and CDR2 is SMNVEV in the germline V gene (reference sequence). The CDR3 sequence is 14 residues long. The CDR3 DNA reads as TGTGCCAGCAGTCCACTGATGGGGACAGATACGCAGTATTTT. It specifies CASSPLMGTDTQYF.

In this sample, this clonotype turned up once. Germline is not matched at one junction end, which may reflect a read error. This sequence joins TRBV2 and TRBJ2-2; 9 bases line up with TRBD1. The CDR3 runs 16 residues. Germline V gene sequence: CDR1 SNHLY, CDR2 FYNNEI. The CDR3 DNA reads TGTGCCAGCAGTAGCCGGGACAGGGTTTATGGCGGGGAGCTGGTTTTT. Translating gives CASSSRDRVYGGELVF.

V and J are TRBV12-3 or TRBV12-4 and TRBJ2-1; no reliable D call. The CDR3 spans 15 residues. V shed 7 bases and J shed 4 bases, with 17 bases lying between them. DNA of the CDR3: TGTGCCAGCATTATGGGGTCCCAATTTTACAATGAGCAGTTCTTC. It translates to CASIMGSQFYNEQFF.

The chain has TRBV19 and TRBJ2-7; D is undetermined. Germline assignment: CDR1 LNHDA and CDR2 SQIVND (reference sequence). The CDR3 sequence is 14 residues long. The V and J ends lost 5 bases and 3 bases respectively, with 14 bases between them. The CDR3 sequence: CASSFVARDYEQYF. CDR3 coding DNA: TGTGCCAGTAGTTTCGTCGCCAGAGACTACGAGCAGTACTTC.

This clonotype was observed once. The chain carries TRBV24-1 and TRBJ2-1; TRBD1 aligns across 8 bases. This CDR3 comprises 17 residues. V was clipped by 3 bases and J by 4 bases; unmatched bases: 10. Per the germline V gene, CDR1 is KGHDR and CDR2 is SFDVKD. The CDR3 nucleotides are TGTGCCACCAGTGATCGGACAGGGAAAGAAGTTTACAATGAGCAGTTCTTC. The encoded protein is CATSDRTGKEVYNEQFF.

V usage is TRBV5-7 and J usage is TRBJ2-7; 10 positions match TRBD2. TRBV5-7 is classed as an ORF, of uncertain function. CDR3 length: 14 amino acids. Trimming removed 4 bases from V and 3 bases from J; junction bases left unmatched: 4. This CDR3 reads CASSLLAGVYEQYF. The CDR3 DNA reads as TGTGCCAGCAGCCTCCTAGCGGGAGTCTACGAGCAGTACTTC.

The count of this clonotype is one. The V and J genes are TRBV20-1 and TRBJ2-2, with TRBD2 matching over 10 bases. This CDR3 region has 19 residues. The J segment lost 1 base and the V segment lost 0 bases, leaving 11 bases of the junction unmatched. Germline V gene data show CDR1 as DFQATT and CDR2 as SNEGSKA (reference sequence). In DNA, the CDR3 is TGCAGTGCTAGAGATCCAAGGGCTAGCGGGAGAATGAACACCGGGGAGCTGTTTTTT. It specifies CSARDPRASGRMNTGELFF.

This clonotype was seen once. The chain joins TRBV28 to TRBJ2-5; D not resolved. Germline V gene lookup returns CDR1 MDHEN and CDR2 SYDVKM. The CDR3 consists of 15 residues. Trimming stripped 5 bases from V and 0 bases from J, with 13 bases between. CDR3 nucleotides: TGTGCCAGCAGTCCCGAACTATCCGACCAAGAGACCCAGTACTTC. Translation: CASSPELSDQETQYF. The entire variable domain, with the rest obtained from reference TRBV28 and TRBJ2-5, is as follows: DVKVTQSSRYLVKRTGEKVFLECVQDMDHENMFWYRQDPGLGLRLIYFSYDVKMKEKGDIPEGYSVSREKKERFSLILESASTNQTSMYLCASSPELSDQETQYFGPGTRLLVL.

V usage is TRBV20-1 and J usage is TRBJ2-4; D is possibly TRBD2 (6 bases). The CDR3 has 14 amino acids. Trimming pared 4 bases from V and 11 bases from J, leaving 21 bases between. Germline loops: CDR1 DFQATT, CDR2 SNEGSKA (reference sequence). CDR3: CSATETSFYAFQYF. The CDR3 region has the DNA TGCAGTGCTACCGAGACTAGTTTTTATGCTTTTCAGTACTTC.

The chain employs TRBV2 and TRBJ2-7; either TRBD1 or TRBD2 may supply D (7 bases each). Between the trimmed V and J ends, which lost 10 bases and 3 bases, there was a span of 16 bases. The CDR3 spans 13 residues. Per germline, CDR1 SNHLY and CDR2 FYNNEI. CDR3 loop: CATGGGLNYEQYF. In DNA form, the CDR3 reads TGTGCCACAGGGGGGGGACTAAACTACGAGCAGTACTTC.